These 24 T cell receptor beta chains share one sample of origin, sequenced in a study of molecular identifiers for immune sequencing clone quantification. TCRdb re-derived calls from the PCR reads in MiXCR, one entry per CDR3 protein. The table lists around 480,000 distinct CDR3 sequences, roughly 25% of them singletons. The source material was naive CD8+ T cells from blood, with Jurkat cell RNA spiked in. Subset: FACS-sorted CD8+CD4-CCR7+CD45RA+ naive T cells. Receptor source: a human donor in good health. Some libraries in this study had Jurkat cell RNA spiked in.

V gene TRBV7-9 combines with J gene TRBJ2-7, with D hard to call. Trimming took 4 bases from V and 7 from J, leaving 11 bases between them. Per germline, CDR1 SEHNR and CDR2 FQNEAQ (reference sequence). The CDR3 is 12 residues long. CDR3 nucleotide sequence: TGTGCCAGCAGCTCCCGCTTTGATGAGCAGTACTTC. This translates into CASSSRFDEQYF.

The chain employs TRBV4-2 and TRBJ1-3; TRBD1 might be the D (6 bases). Germline V gene sequence: CDR1 LGHNA, CDR2 YNFKEQ. V lost 2 bases, J lost 4 bases, and 12 bases lay in between. CDR3 length: 15 residues. The CDR3 region is CASSQRGTEGNTIYF. The CDR3 nucleotides read TGTGCCAGCAGCCAAAGGGGGACTGAAGGAAACACCATATATTTT.

This clonotype was found a few times. The rearrangement links TRBV4-3 to TRBJ1-1; 9 bases align to TRBD1. The CDR3 sequence is 17 residues long. After removal of 2 bases from V and 5 bases from J, the junction contained 12 bases not matched to a gene. CDR1 and CDR2 from the germline V gene are LGHNA and YSLEER. The CDR3 sequence is CASSQNHRGLTETEAFF. DNA of the CDR3: TGCGCCAGCAGCCAAAACCACAGGGGGCTTACGGAGACTGAAGCTTTCTTT.

In the case of this clonotype: Germline is not matched at one junction end, which may reflect a read error. This chain links TRBV27 with TRBJ2-7; D is possibly TRBD1 (5 bases). Germline V gene lookup returns CDR1 MNHEY and CDR2 SMNVEV (reference sequence). CDR3 length equals 14 residues. The DNA for the CDR3 is TGTGCCAGCAGTTATCGACAGAGCTCCCACGAGCAGTACTTC. This sequence encodes CASSYRQSSHEQYF.

The DNA for the CDR3 is TGTGCCAGCAGCCAAGATCATCAGCGGGAGGGCCTTGTTTACGAGCAGTACTTC. Its protein is CASSQDHQREGLVYEQYF. The gene calls are TRBV4-2 and TRBJ2-7; 10 positions agree with TRBD2. Germline trimming cut 0 bases from V and 4 bases from J; bases unmatched to any gene: 12. The length of the CDR3 is 18 residues. CDR1 and CDR2 (germline): LGHNA, YNFKEQ.

This clonotype was observed a handful of times. V is TRBV6-5 and J is TRBJ1-2; no reliable D call. CDR1 and CDR2 (germline): MNHEY, SVGAGI. The V and J ends lost 0 bases and 4 bases respectively, with 6 bases between them. This CDR3 comprises 13 residues. The CDR3 spells CASSYSEGYGYTF. The CDR3 DNA sequence: TGTGCCAGCAGTTACTCGGAGGGCTATGGCTACACCTTC.

This clonotype came up many times. The chain carries TRBV20-1 and TRBJ2-7; either TRBD1 or TRBD2 may fit D (5 bases each). CDR1 DFQATT and CDR2 SNEGSKA come from the germline V gene (reference sequence). This CDR3 spans 15 amino acids. The V and J ends lost 3 bases and 1 base respectively, with 16 bases between them. CDR3 sequence (DNA): TGCAGTGCTAGTCCTTGGGACCCGAGGTCCTACGAGCAGTACTTC. It translates to CSASPWDPRSYEQYF.

The chain is built from TRBV12-3 or TRBV12-4 and TRBJ2-7, with D possibly TRBD1 on 5 matching bases. The CDR3 loop spans 13 amino acids. Trimming removed 2 bases from V and 5 bases from J, with 10 bases in between. The CDR3 nucleotides read TGTGCCAGCAGTTTAAGGGGCGGCGACGAGCAGTACTTC. Its translation: CASSLRGGDEQYF.

The chain employs TRBV2 and TRBJ1-4, with TRBD1 as a possible D gene (6 bases). Per the germline V gene, CDR1 is SNHLY and CDR2 is FYNNEI. The V end was cut by 4 bases, the J end by 7 bases, with 13 bases between. CDR3 size: 14 residues. This CDR3 is CASSVQGLSEKLFF. In DNA form, the CDR3 reads TGTGCCAGCAGTGTTCAGGGGCTTTCTGAAAAACTGTTTTTT.

The rearrangement links TRBV9 to TRBJ2-5; TRBD1 matches 9 bases. Germline CDR1 SGDLS, CDR2 YYNGEE. Germline trimming cut 3 bases from V and 2 bases from J; bases unmatched to any gene: 5. The CDR3 runs to 15 residues. In DNA form, the CDR3 reads TGTGCCAGCAGCGGGGGACAGGGTCCACAAGAGACCCAGTACTTC. It encodes CASSGGQGPQETQYF.

This clonotype was found many times. The chain links TRBV7-9 to TRBJ2-1; 7 bases are a match to TRBD1. After removal of 5 bases from V and 2 bases from J, the junction contained 3 bases not matched to a gene. CDR1 SEHNR and CDR2 FQNEAQ come from the germline V gene (reference sequence). The CDR3 runs 14 residues. CDR3 amino acids: CASSKGQPYNEQFF. The CDR3 bases are TGTGCCAGCAGCAAGGGACAGCCCTACAATGAGCAGTTCTTC.

The gene calls are TRBV3-1 and TRBJ2-5; TRBD1 matches 7 bases. Germline V lookup: CDR1 LGHDT, CDR2 YNNKEL (reference sequence). This CDR3 is built from 15 residues. Trimming took 4 bases from V and 3 from J; bases not matched to a gene: 8. In DNA form, the CDR3 reads TGTGCCAGCAGCCTATCCCGGGACAGCGAAGAGACCCAGTACTTC. Protein sequence: CASSLSRDSEETQYF.

Concerning this clonotype itself: Being one base from a much bigger clone, this may be a read error. The V call is TRBV12-3 or TRBV12-4, the J call TRBJ1-5; D might be TRBD1 (5 bases). With 6 bases removed from V and 1 base from J, the gap between germline ends came to 13 bases. This CDR3 comprises 15 residues. The CDR3 is CASSSTAKSNQPQHF. CDR3 DNA: TGTGCCAGCAGCTCGACAGCTAAAAGCAATCAGCCCCAGCATTTT.

This chain joins TRBV3-1 and TRBJ2-1, with TRBD1 as a possible D gene (5 bases). Trimming took 1 base from V and 8 from J, leaving 9 bases between them. The CDR3 extends over 13 amino acids. Germline-derived CDR1 and CDR2 are LGHDT and YNNKEL (reference sequence). CDR3 amino acids: CASSQGQFDEQFF. CDR3 coding DNA: TGTGCCAGCAGCCAAGGACAGTTCGATGAGCAGTTCTTC.

On this clonotype: The junction and the germline gene differ at one end; a read error may be behind it. For the CDR3, the DNA is TGCAGCGTTGAAGACCCGCTAGCGGGGGGGGACTACGGGCAGTACTTC. Residues: CSVEDPLAGGDYGQYF. The chain combines TRBV29-1 with TRBJ2-7, with 12 bases aligning to TRBD2. From germline, CDR1 is SQVTM and CDR2 ANQGSEA. CDR3 length: 16 amino acids.

Concerning this clonotype: This may be a read error: a much more frequent sequence differs by one nucleotide. The gene calls are TRBV15 and TRBJ1-5; tentative D call: TRBD1 (5 bases). The CDR3 covers 14 residues. Germline-derived CDR1 and CDR2 are LNHNV and YYDKDF (reference sequence). V lost 4 bases and J lost 2, with 9 bases in between. This chain's CDR3 is CATSKTVGNQPQHF. The CDR3 DNA reads TGTGCCACCAGCAAGACAGTTGGCAATCAGCCCCAGCATTTT.

The table lists this clonotype with a few counts. The chain couples TRBV6-2 or TRBV6-3 to TRBJ1-3; the D is unclear. The ends were cut back, 2 bases at V and 1 base at J, with 9 bases in the middle. The CDR3 has 15 amino acids. Germline V gene data show CDR1 as MNHEY and CDR2 as SVGEGT. In DNA form, the CDR3 reads TGTGCCAGCAGTTACGTGGTGGGATCTGGAAACACCATATATTTT. Protein: CASSYVVGSGNTIYF.

The rearrangement links TRBV4-1 to TRBJ1-2; D is perhaps TRBD1 (5 bases). V was trimmed by 3 bases and J by 0 bases, leaving 17 bases between them. The CDR3 loop spans 17 amino acids. Germline V CDR1 and CDR2: MGHRA, YSYEKL. CDR3 bases: TGCGCCAGCAGCCAGGCTGACAGCCCTAAAACTAACTATGGCTACACCTTC. This gives the protein CASSQADSPKTNYGYTF.

The V and J genes are TRBV20-1 and TRBJ1-4; D gene uncertain. V lost 1 base, J lost 5 bases, and 11 bases lay in between. The CDR3 totals 14 residues. Germline loops: CDR1 DFQATT, CDR2 SNEGSKA (reference sequence). This CDR3 is CSARVPGKNEKLFF. CDR3 DNA: TGCAGTGCTAGAGTCCCGGGGAAGAATGAAAAACTGTTTTTT.

The J gene is TRBJ2-7, the V gene TRBV18; D is ambiguous. Germline V gene lookup returns CDR1 KGHSH and CDR2 LQKENI. Deletions cut 2 bases from V and 0 bases from J, with 11 bases between. This CDR3 spans 15 amino acids. The CDR3 sequence: CASSPVDRISYEQYF. Written as DNA, the CDR3 is TGTGCCAGCTCACCAGTGGACCGCATCTCCTACGAGCAGTACTTC.

As to this clonotype: A read error may be the cause here, since a much bigger clone is one base away. The chain employs TRBV28 and TRBJ1-1; a weak D match, TRBD1 (6 bases). CDR1 and CDR2 from the germline V gene are MDHEN and SYDVKM. Trimming left V 8 bases short and J 4 bases short, with 17 bases between. This CDR3 is built from 14 residues. CDR3 sequence reads: CASCYRGGRTEAFF. CDR3 DNA sequence: TGTGCCAGCTGTTATAGAGGGGGGCGCACTGAAGCTTTCTTT.

This clonotype came up a few times. The chain has TRBV2 and TRBJ1-4; a weak D match, TRBD1 (6 bases). Germline V lookup: CDR1 SNHLY, CDR2 FYNNEI. V lost 2 bases and J lost 3, with 22 bases in between. CDR3 length: 19 residues. CDR3 sequence (DNA): TGTGCCAGCAGTGAACGGCTTCAAACAGGGTCTTCGTCTAATGAAAAACTGTTTTTT. This codes for CASSERLQTGSSSNEKLFF.

The table lists this clonotype with a few counts. This chain uses TRBV14 with TRBJ1-4, with 7 bases lining up with TRBD1. Losses at the gene ends were 8 bases for V and 5 bases for J; bases not matched to a gene: 5. The CDR3 extends over 13 amino acids. Germline V gives CDR1 SGHDN, CDR2 FVKESK. In DNA, the CDR3 is TGTGCCAGCCGGGACAGACTAAATGAAAAACTGTTTTTT. Residues: CASRDRLNEKLFF.

In nucleotides, the CDR3 is TGTGCCAGCAGTTACTCGGGGACAGGGGGCCAGCCCCAGCATTTT. The encoded protein is CASSYSGTGGQPQHF. The chain is built from TRBV6-5 and TRBJ1-5; the match to TRBD1 covers 12 bases. The germline V gene encodes CDR1 MNHEY and CDR2 SVGAGI. The length of the CDR3 is 15 residues. V was pared by 0 bases and J by 7 bases, with 1 base of the junction left unmatched.